This entry lists 15 T cell receptor beta chains sequenced from one sample in a study of glioma-infiltrating T cells. TCR alpha and beta CDR3 regions were amplified from RNA using iRepertoire nested multiplex PCR. TCRdb recomputed calls from the multiplex PCR reads with MiXCR, one row per CDR3 protein. The sample lists some 18,000 distinct CDR3 sequences; about three fifths were seen once. The sample consisted of glioma tissue, nonneoplastic brain tissue, or PBMCs (not recorded which). These receptors all stem from a human donor with low-grade glioma or glioblastoma, undergoing nonglioma brain surgery, or in good health (not recorded which).

About this clonotype: One base away lies a much larger clone, so this may be a sequencing read error. The chain uses TRBV2 and TRBJ2-2, with TRBD2 matching over 8 bases. Trimming cost V 2 bases and J 7 bases; bases outside gene matches: 6. The germline V gene has CDR1 SNHLY and CDR2 FYNNEI. The length of the CDR3 is 15 residues. The DNA of the CDR3 is TGTGCCAGCAGTGAAAGCGGGAGAGCGGGCGGGGAGCTGTTTTTT. Translation: CASSESGRAGGELFF.

The V call is TRBV15, the J call TRBJ1-2; D is ambiguous. CDR3 length equals 14 residues. Germline V gene data show CDR1 as LNHNV and CDR2 as YYDKDF (reference sequence). Trimming shortened V by 4 bases and J by 4 bases, and 13 bases separated the two germline ends. CDR3 nucleotides: TGTGCCACCAGCAACCTCGGTCAGATCTATGGCTACACCTTC. It is translated as CATSNLGQIYGYTF.

The rearrangement uses TRBV20-1 and TRBJ1-1; D is uncertain. The CDR3 consists of 12 residues. Germline V gene lookup returns CDR1 DFQATT and CDR2 SNEGSKA (reference sequence). Trimming took 6 bases from V and 3 from J, leaving 11 bases between them. CDR3 residues: CSAPQVDTEAFF. The CDR3 DNA sequence: TGCAGTGCCCCCCAGGTGGACACTGAAGCTTTCTTT.

A word on this clonotype: One end of the junction fails to match germline, which may point to a read error. The CDR3 bases are TGTGCCAGCAGTTACTCAGGGTTGAACGCTGAAGCTTTCTTT. As protein: CASSYSGLNAEAFF. The chain joins TRBV6-6 to TRBJ1-1; D is undetermined. CDR3 size: 14 residues. CDR1 and CDR2 (germline): MNHNY, SVGAGI (reference sequence).

The chain joins TRBV20-1 to TRBJ1-3, with TRBD1 as a possible D gene (5 bases). CDR3 size: 13 residues. V lost 2 bases, J lost 0 bases, and 5 bases lay in between. Germline V gives CDR1 DFQATT, CDR2 SNEGSKA (reference sequence). The CDR3 loop is CSARQGSGNTIYF. The CDR3 coding sequence is TGCAGTGCTAGACAGGGCTCTGGAAACACCATATATTTT.

The chain is built from TRBV9 and TRBJ1-3; D is uncertain. Germline assignment: CDR1 SGDLS and CDR2 YYNGEE. Trimming removed 2 bases from V and 1 base from J, with 7 bases in between. This CDR3 contains 14 residues. CDR3 coding DNA: TGTGCCAGCAGCGTTGAAGGATCTGGAAACACCATATATTTT. It yields the protein CASSVEGSGNTIYF.

The chain carries TRBV28 and TRBJ1-5, with TRBD1 matching over 7 bases. The CDR3 length is 16 residues. The V gene end was trimmed by 2 bases and the J gene end by 9 bases; junction bases not matched to a gene: 13. Germline CDR1 reads MDHEN; CDR2 reads SYDVKM. CDR3 DNA sequence: TGTGCCAGCAGTTTAACGGACAGGATACCCCATCGGCCCCAGCATTTT. Translating gives CASSLTDRIPHRPQHF.

The rearrangement joins TRBV7-9 to TRBJ2-6; 7 positions match TRBD2. There are 16 residues in the CDR3. J gave up 0 bases and V 2 bases, and 1 base lay outside the gene matches. Germline CDR1 is SEHNR and CDR2 is FQNEAQ (reference sequence). CDR3 coding DNA: TGTGCCAGCAGCTTATGGGGGGGCTCTGGGGCCAACGTCCTGACTTTC. This gives the protein CASSLWGGSGANVLTF. Filled out from reference TRBV7-9 and TRBJ2-6, the complete variable domain reads DTGVSQNPRHKITKRGQNVTFRCDPISEHNRLYWYRQTLGQGPEFLTYFQNEAQLEKSRLLSDRFSAERPKGSFSTLEIQRTEQGDSAMYLCASSLWGGSGANVLTFGAGSRLTVL.

This clonotype was seen once. The chain joins TRBV6-1 to TRBJ2-7; D may be TRBD2 (5 bases). Trimming stripped 5 bases from V and 3 bases from J, with 14 bases between. Germline V gene data show CDR1 as MNHNS and CDR2 as SASEGT. This CDR3 region has 14 residues. Here the CDR3 DNA reads TGTGCCAGCAGTCTCCGCGAGGACTTCTACGAGCAGTACTTC. Translation gives CASSLREDFYEQYF.

The chain is built from TRBV10-3 and TRBJ1-6; TRBD1 matches at 7 bases. Per germline, CDR1 ENHRY and CDR2 SYGVKD. The J segment lost 2 bases and the V segment lost 7 bases, leaving 5 bases of the junction unmatched. This CDR3 spans 15 amino acids. The CDR3 DNA reads TGTGCCATCAAGACAGGGAGTCCCTATAATTCACCCCTCCACTTT. It translates to CAIKTGSPYNSPLHF.

The chain combines TRBV20-1 with TRBJ2-3; D is undetermined. CDR3 length: 14 amino acids. V dropped 5 bases and J dropped 3 bases, with 15 bases sitting between them. Germline-derived CDR1 and CDR2 are DFQATT and SNEGSKA (reference sequence). CDR3 sequence reads: CSADRVVITDTQYF. The CDR3 bases are TGCAGTGCTGACCGGGTAGTGATAACAGATACGCAGTATTTT.

The chain employs TRBV6-2 or TRBV6-3 and TRBJ2-1, with D perhaps matching TRBD2 (6 bases). The ends were cut back, 8 bases at V and 6 bases at J, with 17 bases in the middle. This CDR3 spans 14 amino acids. The germline gives CDR1 MNHEY, CDR2 SVGEGT. CDR3 in DNA: TGTGCCAGCGGGCGGGACTTCCCAATCAATGAGCAGTTCTTC. It specifies CASGRDFPINEQFF.

This chain links TRBV6-5 with TRBJ1-3; no reliable D call. This CDR3 region has 15 residues. Germline V gives CDR1 MNHEY, CDR2 SVGAGI. V lost 2 bases and J 2 bases, leaving 10 bases between the germline ends. The DNA of the CDR3 is TGTGCCAGCAGTTACGGCAGACGGGCTGGAAACACCATATATTTT. Protein: CASSYGRRAGNTIYF.

The rearrangement joins TRBV27 to TRBJ1-1; D is ambiguous. The V and J ends lost 2 bases and 5 bases respectively, with 9 bases between them. This CDR3 has 13 residues. Germline V CDR1 and CDR2: MNHEY, SMNVEV (reference sequence). The chain's CDR3 is CASSLGEGTEAFF. CDR3 bases: TGTGCCAGCAGTTTAGGGGAGGGAACTGAAGCTTTCTTT.

In regard to this clonotype: A junction boundary mismatches the germline segment, possibly from a read error. The rearrangement joins TRBV7-9 to TRBJ2-3, with 10 bases aligning to TRBD2. Germline CDR1 and CDR2: SEHNR and FQNEAQ (reference sequence). The CDR3 is 17 amino acids. Here the CDR3 reads CSSSQDRSGGATDTQYF. CDR3 DNA sequence: TGTTCCAGCAGCCAAGATCGGAGCGGGGGGGCCACAGATACGCAGTATTTT.